This T cell receptor beta chain was captured in a study of cytomegalovirus exposure and HLA in healthy donors. CDR3 size: 14 residues. Losses at the gene ends were 8 bases for V and 8 bases for J; bases not matched to a gene: 11. Germline values: CDR1 MNHEY, CDR2 SMNVEV (reference sequence). Primers included in the PCR were 60 Vbeta and 13 Jbeta primers. Some clones are missing from TCRdb's copy, which holds only in-frame ones; the method was immunoSEQ multiplex PCR. The data show approximately 100,000 clones, with around 10% seen just once and about 5% held by the top ten. This clone was found a few times.

Sequencing input: PBMCs. J is TRBJ2-1 and V is TRBV27, with TRBD1 matching 8 bases. This clonotype originated in a man in his forties in good health and CMV-seropositive. The DNA for the CDR3 is TGTGCCAGCCGTGGACCAGGGGGCAGGTATGAGCAGTTCTTC. Translated, it gives CASRGPGGRYEQFF.